This T cell receptor beta chain was profiled in a study of cytomegalovirus exposure and HLA in healthy donors. A remark on this clone: Its antigen remains unknown.

Overall study results and limits: A later analysis showed that HLA-associated TCR beta chains had undergone more clonal expansion than equally common others. Most CMV-associated TCR beta chains appeared HLA-restricted in a later analysis. An observed cluster of highly shared sequence variants was recorded as a likely sequencing artifact. A later analysis reportedly found fewer N-insertions in an Asian-associated ancestry cluster than the roughly 670-donor mean.

Amplification used 60 Vbeta primers and 13 Jbeta primers. Repertoires were generated with immunoSEQ multiplex PCR, while TCRdb's copy carries only in-frame clones and drops some. The sample consists of some 170,000 clones, 72% of them appearing once. The CDR3 has 15 residues. Germline V gene sequence: CDR1 MNHNY, CDR2 SVGAGI (reference sequence). With 4 bases clipped from V and 3 bases from J, the junction kept 7 bases outside the gene matches. V gene TRBV6-6 combines with J gene TRBJ2-7, with TRBD1 matching 9 bases. Sequencing input: PBMCs. This receptor was taken from a human donor in good health. CDR3 sequence (DNA): TGTGCCAGCAGTTCGCCGGGACAGGGCGGCTACGAGCAGTACTTC. Its protein is CASSSPGQGGYEQYF.